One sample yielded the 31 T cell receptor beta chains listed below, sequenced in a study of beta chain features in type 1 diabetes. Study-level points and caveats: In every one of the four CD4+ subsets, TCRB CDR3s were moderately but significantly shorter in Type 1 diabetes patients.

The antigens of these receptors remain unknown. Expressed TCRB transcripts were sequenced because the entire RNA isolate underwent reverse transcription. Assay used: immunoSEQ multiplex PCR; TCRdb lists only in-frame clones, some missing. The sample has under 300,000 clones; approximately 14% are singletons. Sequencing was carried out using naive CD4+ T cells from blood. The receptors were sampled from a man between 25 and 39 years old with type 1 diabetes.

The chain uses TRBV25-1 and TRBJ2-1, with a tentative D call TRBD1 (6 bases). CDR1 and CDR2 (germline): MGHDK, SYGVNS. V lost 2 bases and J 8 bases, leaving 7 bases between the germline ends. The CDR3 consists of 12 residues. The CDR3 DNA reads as TGTGCCAGCAGTGAAAGGGGGTATGAGCAGTTCTTC. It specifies CASSERGYEQFF.

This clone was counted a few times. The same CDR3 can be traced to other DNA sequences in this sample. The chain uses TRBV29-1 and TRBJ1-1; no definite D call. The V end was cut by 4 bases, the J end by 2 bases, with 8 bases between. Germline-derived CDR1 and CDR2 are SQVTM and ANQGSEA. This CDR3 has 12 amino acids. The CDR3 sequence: CSVGRGNTEAFF. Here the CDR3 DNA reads TGCAGCGTTGGCAGAGGAAACACTGAAGCTTTCTTT.

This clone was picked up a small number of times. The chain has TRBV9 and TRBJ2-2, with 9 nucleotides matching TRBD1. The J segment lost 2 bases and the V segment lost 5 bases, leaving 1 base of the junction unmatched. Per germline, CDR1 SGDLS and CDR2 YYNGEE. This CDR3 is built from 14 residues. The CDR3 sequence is CASRGQGNTGELFF. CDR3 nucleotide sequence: TGTGCCAGCAGGGGACAGGGAAACACCGGGGAGCTGTTTTTT.

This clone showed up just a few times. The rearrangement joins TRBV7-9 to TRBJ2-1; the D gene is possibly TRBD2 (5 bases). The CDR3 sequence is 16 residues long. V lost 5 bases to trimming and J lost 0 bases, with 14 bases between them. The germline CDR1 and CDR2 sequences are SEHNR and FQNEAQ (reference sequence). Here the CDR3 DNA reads TGTGCCAGCAGCCCTCTCTTTACTAGCTCCTACAATGAGCAGTTCTTC. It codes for CASSPLFTSSYNEQFF. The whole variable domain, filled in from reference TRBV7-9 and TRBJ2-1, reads DTGVSQNPRHKITKRGQNVTFRCDPISEHNRLYWYRQTLGQGPEFLTYFQNEAQLEKSRLLSDRFSAERPKGSFSTLEIQRTEQGDSAMYLCASSPLFTSSYNEQFFGPGTRLTVL.

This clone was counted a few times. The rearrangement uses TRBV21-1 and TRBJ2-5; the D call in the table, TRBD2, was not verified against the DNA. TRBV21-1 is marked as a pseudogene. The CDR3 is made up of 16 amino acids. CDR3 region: CASSNHEREGKETQYF. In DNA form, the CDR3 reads TGTGCCAGCAGCAATCATGAGCGGGAGGGAAAAGAGACCCAGTACTTC.

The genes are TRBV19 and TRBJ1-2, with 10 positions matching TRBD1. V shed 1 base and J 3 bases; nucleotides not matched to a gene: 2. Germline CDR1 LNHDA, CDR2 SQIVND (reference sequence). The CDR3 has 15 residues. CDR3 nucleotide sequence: TGTGCCAGTAGTATAGTTGGGACAGGGGACTATGGCTACACCTTC. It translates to CASSIVGTGDYGYTF. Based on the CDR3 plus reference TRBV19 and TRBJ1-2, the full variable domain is DGGITQSPKYLFRKEGQNVTLSCEQNLNHDAMYWYRQDPGQGLRLIYYSQIVNDFQKGDIAEGYSVSREKKESFPLTVTSAQKNPTAFYLCASSIVGTGDYGYTFGSGTRLTVV.

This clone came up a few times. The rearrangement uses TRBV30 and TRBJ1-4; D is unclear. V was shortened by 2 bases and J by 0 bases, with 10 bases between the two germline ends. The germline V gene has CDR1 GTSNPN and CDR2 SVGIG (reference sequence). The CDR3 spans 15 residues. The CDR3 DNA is TGTGCCTGGAGTCCCGCAACAGCAACTAATGAAAAACTGTTTTTT. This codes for CAWSPATATNEKLFF.

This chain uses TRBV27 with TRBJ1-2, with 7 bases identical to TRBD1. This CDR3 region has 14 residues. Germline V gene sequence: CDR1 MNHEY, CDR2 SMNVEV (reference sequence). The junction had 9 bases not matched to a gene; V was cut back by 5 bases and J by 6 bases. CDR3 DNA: TGTGCCAGCAGTCGAAACGGGGACAGCGATGGCTACACCTTC. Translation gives CASSRNGDSDGYTF.

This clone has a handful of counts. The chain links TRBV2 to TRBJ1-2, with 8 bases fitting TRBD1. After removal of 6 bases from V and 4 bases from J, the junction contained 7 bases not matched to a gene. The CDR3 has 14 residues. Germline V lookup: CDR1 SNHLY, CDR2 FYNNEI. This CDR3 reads CASSDRQGTYGYTF. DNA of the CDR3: TGTGCCAGCAGCGACAGACAGGGGACCTATGGCTACACCTTC.

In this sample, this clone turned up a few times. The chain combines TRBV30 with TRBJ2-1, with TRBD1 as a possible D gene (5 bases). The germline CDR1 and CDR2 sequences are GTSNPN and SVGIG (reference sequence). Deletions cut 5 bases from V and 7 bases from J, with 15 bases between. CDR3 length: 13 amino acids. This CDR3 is CAWGNRAGNEQFF. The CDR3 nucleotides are TGTGCCTGGGGGAATCGAGCAGGGAATGAGCAGTTCTTC.

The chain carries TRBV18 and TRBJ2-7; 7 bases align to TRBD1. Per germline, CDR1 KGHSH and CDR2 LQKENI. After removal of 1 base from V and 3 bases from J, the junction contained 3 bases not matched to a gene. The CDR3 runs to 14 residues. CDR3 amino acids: CASSPQGDSYEQYF. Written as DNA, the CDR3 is TGTGCCAGCTCACCACAAGGGGACAGCTACGAGCAGTACTTC.

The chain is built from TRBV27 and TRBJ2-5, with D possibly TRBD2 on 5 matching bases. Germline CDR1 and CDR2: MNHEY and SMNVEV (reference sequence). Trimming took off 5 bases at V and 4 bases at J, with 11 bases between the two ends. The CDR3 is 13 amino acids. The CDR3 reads CASSPRRLETQYF. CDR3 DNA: TGTGCCAGCAGTCCTAGGAGGTTAGAGACCCAGTACTTC.

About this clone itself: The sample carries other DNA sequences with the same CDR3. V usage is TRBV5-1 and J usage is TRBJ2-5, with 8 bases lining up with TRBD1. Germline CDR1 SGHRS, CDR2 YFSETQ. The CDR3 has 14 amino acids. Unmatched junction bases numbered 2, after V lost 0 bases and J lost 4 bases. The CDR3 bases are TGCGCCAGCAGCTTGGCCGGACAGGGAGAGACCCAGTACTTC. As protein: CASSLAGQGETQYF.

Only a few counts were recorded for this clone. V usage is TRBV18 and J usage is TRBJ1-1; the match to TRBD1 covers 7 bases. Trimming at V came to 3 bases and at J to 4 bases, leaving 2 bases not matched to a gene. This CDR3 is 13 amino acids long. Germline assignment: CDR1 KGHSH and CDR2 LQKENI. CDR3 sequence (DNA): TGTGCCAGCTCACCTTCAGGGGGCACTGAAGCTTTCTTT. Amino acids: CASSPSGGTEAFF.

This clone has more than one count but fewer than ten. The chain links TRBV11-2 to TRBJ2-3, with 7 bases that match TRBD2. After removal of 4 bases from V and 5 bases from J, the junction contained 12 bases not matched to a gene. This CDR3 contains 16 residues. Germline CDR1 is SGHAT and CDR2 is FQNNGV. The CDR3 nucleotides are TGTGCCAGCAGCTCCCTTTACGGGGGGTCTGTAGATACGCAGTATTTT. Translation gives CASSSLYGGSVDTQYF.

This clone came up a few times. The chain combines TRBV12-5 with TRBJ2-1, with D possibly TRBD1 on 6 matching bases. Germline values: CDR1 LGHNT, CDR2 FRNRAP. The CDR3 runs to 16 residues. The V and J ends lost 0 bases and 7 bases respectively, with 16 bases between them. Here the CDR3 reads CASGLVLGRGRNEQFF. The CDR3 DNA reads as TGTGCTAGTGGTTTGGTATTGGGCAGGGGTCGGAATGAGCAGTTCTTC.

The CDR3 bases are TGTGCCAGCAGCTTATTCGGCGGGGCGGGGAATACGCAGTATTTT. Amino acids: CASSLFGGAGNTQYF. This chain connects TRBV7-2 to TRBJ2-3, with D maybe TRBD2 (6 bases). Germline CDR1 SGHTA, CDR2 FQGNSA. Trimming pared 2 bases from V and 7 bases from J, leaving 16 bases between. The length of the CDR3 is 15 residues.

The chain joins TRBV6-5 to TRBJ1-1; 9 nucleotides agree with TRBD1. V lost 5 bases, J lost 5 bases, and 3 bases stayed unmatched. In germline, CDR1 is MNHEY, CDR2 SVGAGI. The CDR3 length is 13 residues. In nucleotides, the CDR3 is TGTGCCAGCAGTCGGACAGGGGAGACTGAAGCTTTCTTT. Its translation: CASSRTGETEAFF.

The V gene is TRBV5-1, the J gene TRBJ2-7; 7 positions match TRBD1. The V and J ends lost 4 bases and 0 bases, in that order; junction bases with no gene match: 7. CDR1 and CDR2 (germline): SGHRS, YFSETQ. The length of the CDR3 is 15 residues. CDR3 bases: TGCGCCAGCAGCGGGGGACAGCGGAGCTCCTACGAGCAGTACTTC. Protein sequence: CASSGGQRSSYEQYF. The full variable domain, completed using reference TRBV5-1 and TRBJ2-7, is KAGVTQTPRYLIKTRGQQVTLSCSPISGHRSVSWYQQTPGQGLQFLFEYFSETQRNKGNFPGRFSGRQFSNSRSEMNVSTLELGDSALYLCASSGGQRSSYEQYFGPGTRLTVT.

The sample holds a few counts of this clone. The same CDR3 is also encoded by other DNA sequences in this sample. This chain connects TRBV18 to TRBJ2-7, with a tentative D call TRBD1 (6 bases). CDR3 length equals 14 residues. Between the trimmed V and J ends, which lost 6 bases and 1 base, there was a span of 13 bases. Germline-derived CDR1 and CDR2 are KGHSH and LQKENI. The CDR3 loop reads CASSPSTGSYEQYF. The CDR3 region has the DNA TGTGCCAGCTCCCCCAGCACAGGGTCCTACGAGCAGTACTTC.

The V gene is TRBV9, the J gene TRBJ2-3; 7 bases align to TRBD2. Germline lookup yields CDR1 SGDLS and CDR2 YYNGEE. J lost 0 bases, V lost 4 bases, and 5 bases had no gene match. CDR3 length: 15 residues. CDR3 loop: CASSRGGVSTDTQYF. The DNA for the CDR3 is TGTGCCAGCAGCAGGGGAGGGGTCAGCACAGATACGCAGTATTTT.

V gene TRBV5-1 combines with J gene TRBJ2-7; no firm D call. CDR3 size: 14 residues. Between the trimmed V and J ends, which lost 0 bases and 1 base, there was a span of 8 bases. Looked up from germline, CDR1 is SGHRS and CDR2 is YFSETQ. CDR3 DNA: TGCGCCAGCAGCTTGGTTCCTAGTTCCTACGAGCAGTACTTC. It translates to CASSLVPSSYEQYF.

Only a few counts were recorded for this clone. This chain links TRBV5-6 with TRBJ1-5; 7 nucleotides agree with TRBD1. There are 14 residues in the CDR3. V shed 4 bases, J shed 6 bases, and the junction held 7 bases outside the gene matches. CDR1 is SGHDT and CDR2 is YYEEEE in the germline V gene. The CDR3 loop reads CASSLGGESQPQHF. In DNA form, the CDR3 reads TGTGCCAGCAGCCTAGGGGGCGAGAGTCAGCCCCAGCATTTT.

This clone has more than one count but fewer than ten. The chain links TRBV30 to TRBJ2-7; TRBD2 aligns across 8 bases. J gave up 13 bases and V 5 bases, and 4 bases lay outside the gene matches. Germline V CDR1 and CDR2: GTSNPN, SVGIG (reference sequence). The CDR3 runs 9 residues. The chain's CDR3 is CAWRAGGYF. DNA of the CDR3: TGTGCCTGGCGGGCGGGGGGTTACTTC.

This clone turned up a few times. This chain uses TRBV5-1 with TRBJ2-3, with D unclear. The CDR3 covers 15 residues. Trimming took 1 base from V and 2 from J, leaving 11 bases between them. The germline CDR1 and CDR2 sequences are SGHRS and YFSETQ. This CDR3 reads CASSLYSGPTDTQYF. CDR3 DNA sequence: TGCGCCAGCAGCTTGTACAGTGGTCCCACAGATACGCAGTATTTT.

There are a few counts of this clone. CDR3 loop: CASSETFLSSYEQYF. In DNA form, the CDR3 reads TGTGCCAGCAGTGAAACCTTCCTAAGCTCCTACGAGCAGTACTTC. The rearrangement joins TRBV2 to TRBJ2-7; D gene ambiguous. The V and J ends lost 2 bases and 0 bases respectively, with 11 bases between them. There are 15 residues in the CDR3. CDR1 is SNHLY and CDR2 is FYNNEI in the germline V gene.

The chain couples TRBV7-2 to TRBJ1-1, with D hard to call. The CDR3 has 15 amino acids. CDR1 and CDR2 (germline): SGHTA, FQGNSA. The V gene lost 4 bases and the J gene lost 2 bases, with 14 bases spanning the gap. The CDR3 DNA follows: TGTGCCAGCAGCTACCTTCGGGGTTATAACACTGAAGCTTTCTTT. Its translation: CASSYLRGYNTEAFF. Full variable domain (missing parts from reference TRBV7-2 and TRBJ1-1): GAGVSQSPSNKVTEKGKDVELRCDPISGHTALYWYRQSLGQGLEFLIYFQGNSAPDKSGLPSDRFSAERTGGSVSTLTIQRTQQEDSAVYLCASSYLRGYNTEAFFGQGTRLTVV.

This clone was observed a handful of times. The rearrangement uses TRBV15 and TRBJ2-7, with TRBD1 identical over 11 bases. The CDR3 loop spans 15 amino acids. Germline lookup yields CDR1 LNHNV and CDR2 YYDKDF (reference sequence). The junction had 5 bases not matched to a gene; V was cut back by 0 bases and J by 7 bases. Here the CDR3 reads CATSRDGQGAGEQYF. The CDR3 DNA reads TGTGCCACCAGCAGAGATGGACAGGGGGCGGGTGAGCAGTACTTC.

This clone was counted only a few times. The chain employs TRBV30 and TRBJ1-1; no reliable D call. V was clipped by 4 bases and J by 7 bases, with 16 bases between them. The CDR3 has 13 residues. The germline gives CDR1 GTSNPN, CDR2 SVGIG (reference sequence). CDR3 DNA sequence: TGTGCCTGGATGGTCTCCGGGTCGGGTGAAGCTTTCTTT. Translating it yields CAWMVSGSGEAFF.

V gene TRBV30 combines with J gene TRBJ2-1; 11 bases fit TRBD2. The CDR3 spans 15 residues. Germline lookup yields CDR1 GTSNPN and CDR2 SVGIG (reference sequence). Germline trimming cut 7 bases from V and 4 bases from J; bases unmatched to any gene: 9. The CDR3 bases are TGTGCCTACGCACGGGGACTAGCGGCATACAATGAGCAGTTCTTC. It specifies CAYARGLAAYNEQFF.

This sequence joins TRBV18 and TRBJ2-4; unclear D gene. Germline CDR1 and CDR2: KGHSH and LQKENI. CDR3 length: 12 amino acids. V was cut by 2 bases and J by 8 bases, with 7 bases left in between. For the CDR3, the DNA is TGTGCCAGCTCACCATCGGTGGACATTCAGTACTTC. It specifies CASSPSVDIQYF.